This TCR beta chain was found in a study of vaccination and CD4 T cells after COVID-19 (dated by TCRdb to 2022 to 2024). Looking at the study overall: Convalescent patients had a positive SARS-CoV-2 result on nasal swab PCR, and of these patients, several had mild disease and one had severe disease. Six males and four females were included in the convalescent cohort, with two Hispanic individuals, seven Caucasians, two Asians and one multiracial person represented. Participants received two doses of either the Pfizer-BioNTech BNT162b2 vaccine (n=8) or the Moderna mRNA-1273 vaccine (n=2). Post-COVID blood samples from convalescent patients were collected a median of about 110 days after diagnosis, with a range of 35 to 161 days. The time from the second vaccine dose to post-vaccine blood sampling had a median of around 72 days and ranged from about 14 to 250 days. For stimulating the cultures, overlapping spike peptide pools were used, derived from SARS-CoV-2 as well as from the common cold coronaviruses HCoV-NL63, HCoV-OC43 and HCoV-229E. Control cultures received a CEFX viral epitope pool as the positive control, an HIV-1 Nef peptide pool as the negative control, or no peptide. The spike-specific CD4+ TCR repertoire was compared before and after mRNA vaccination in 10 to 11 COVID-19 convalescent patients and a handful of infection-naive healthy vaccine recipients. The research as a whole found: The median count of SARS-CoV-2-reactive clonotypes went up from 20 to 25 after infection to about 41 after vaccination, although the change was not significant. The number of convalescent patients in the study was relatively small, and the study did not examine early timepoints following natural infection. Nearly all vaccine-specific clones in convalescent patients (304 of 307) were mono-reactive for SARS-CoV-2 spike rather than cross-reactive with common cold coronaviruses. In convalescent patients, a median 86.3% of post-vaccine SARS-CoV-2-reactive clones were detected only after vaccination, and vaccine-specific priming was suggested by this finding.

Concerning this clonotype itself: Its antigen is currently not known. No quality values exist for individual bases; no much larger clone is one base distant.

Reading from cysteine to phenylalanine, the CDR3 counts 13 amino acids. The entry retains the CDR3 DNA only, 39 bases that are in frame from base 1. Reading the germline V gene (reference sequence) gives CDR1 MNHEY and CDR2 SMNVEV. V loses 8 bases, J loses 2 bases, and the germline ends lie 12 bases apart. Per the publication, the treatment or condition label means: roughly 11-day PBMC culture with coronavirus spike peptide pools or control peptides (ViraFEST assay). To expand antigen-specific T cells with peptide pools and then pick out the expanded clonotypes through TCR sequencing, the study relied on the ViraFEST assay. The convalescent patients' positive SARS-CoV-2 PCR tests fell between March and December 2020, which was before the Alpha, Beta and Delta variants emerged in the United States. PBMCs were cultured at about 2 million per well in IMDM supplemented with 5% human AB serum and 9.5 to 10 IU/ml IL-2, with around 10 ug/ml peptide pools added. On days 3 and 7, half of the culture medium was replaced with fresh IL-2-containing medium. Once the cells had been in culture for 10 days, the EasySep CD4+ T cell isolation kit was used to isolate CD4+ T cells by negative selection. Ficoll-Paque Plus gradient centrifugation was used to isolate PBMCs from whole blood, and the isolated PBMCs were then either used fresh or cryopreserved at -140C. Triplicate wells were generally used for each culture condition.

Receptors were amplified or captured by PCR. DNA from cultured CD4+ T cells underwent TCR sequencing with the Oncomine TCR Beta short-read assay at the Johns Hopkins FTIC core. The QIAamp micro DNA kit was used to extract genomic DNA from the cultured CD4+ T cells. Oncomine TCR Beta libraries from cultured CD4+ T cells were pooled using unique dual indexes and sequenced on an Illumina iSeq 100. The paper's data handling went like this. Non-productive sequences were removed, and CDR3s not starting with C, not ending with F or W, or shorter than 7 amino acids were discarded. Antigen-specific clonotypes were identified using the MANAFEST web application through comparison of peptide-stimulated wells with reference and other culture wells. For a clone to be called positive, the clone needed an FDR below 0.05, an odds ratio above 5, and a productive frequency above 0.1% in at least two of three replicate wells. A clonotype counted as cross-reactive if it showed significant expansion both in the SARS-CoV-2 spike wells and in at least one common cold coronavirus spike condition. Similarity between CDR3 sequences was evaluated in R version 3.6.1 using Levenshtein distances (stringdist) and unrooted phylogenetic trees (ape). Using fastp at Q25 and MiXCR, TCRdb reprocessed the public reads and kept productive beta chains. Each record represents a unique CDR3 protein, reported with the most common genes and DNA among its rows. The authors' filters were not applied to this entry. This sample has approximately 19,000 distinct CDR3 sequences in its table, and under 60% of those were observed once. Clones ranked in the top ten supply about 9.8% of the sample.

The chain joins TRBV27 to TRBJ1-2; the best D guess is TRBD1, with 6 bases matching. The starting material was CD4+ T cells from blood, cultured in vitro, obtained after SARS-CoV-2 vaccination. The clonotype originates from a human donor who had recovered from COVID-19. The DNA sequence is TGTGCCAGCGGAACAGGGCACAACTATGGCTACACCTTC. Translated, it gives CASGTGHNYGYTF.